This T cell receptor beta chain comes out of a study of tumor-infiltrating lymphocytes in primary liver carcinoma. Study summary: Enrolled patients were male and female, aged 30 to 69 years.

In addition to blood RNA drawn from unsorted whole blood, germline DNA was extracted. There are 17 residues in the CDR3. V dropped 5 bases and J dropped 3 bases, with 22 bases sitting between them. Germline V gives CDR1 SGHAT, CDR2 FQNNGV. Study outcomes and limitations: Compared with tumor region pairs, tumor-adjacent and tumor-blood pairs overlapped less. CD4+ and CD8+ repertoires could not be compared in these unsorted bulk samples. Tumors carried a top-250-clone fraction significantly exceeding that of blood (p = 0.039).

Total RNA (around 500 ng) served as template for TCR beta cDNA synthesis primed by a constant-region primer. Library construction for TCR beta comprised three nested multiplex PCR rounds performed with slightly modified ARM-PCR. A C-beta reverse primer was combined with TRBV1-TRBV30 forward primers in the first two PCR rounds, and each round had 10 cycles. Each CDR3 protein is one row after TCRdb ran MiXCR on the multiplex PCR reads. This sample has hundreds of thousands of distinct CDR3 sequences, with almost 60% found just once. In this sample, this clonotype turned up a few times. Its antigen is unknown. A much larger clone differs from this one at a single base, so this may be a read error.

This TCR derives from a woman aged 30 to 39 with primary liver carcinoma and hepatitis B virus infection. Material for sequencing was peripheral blood. The chain recombines TRBV11-2 with TRBJ2-5; TRBD1 or TRBD2 may be the D gene (6 bases each). The CDR3 protein is CASSPRLTGGTKETQYF. The CDR3, as DNA: TGTGCCAGCAGCCCTAGACTCACTGGAGGGACAAAAGAGACCCAGTACTTC.